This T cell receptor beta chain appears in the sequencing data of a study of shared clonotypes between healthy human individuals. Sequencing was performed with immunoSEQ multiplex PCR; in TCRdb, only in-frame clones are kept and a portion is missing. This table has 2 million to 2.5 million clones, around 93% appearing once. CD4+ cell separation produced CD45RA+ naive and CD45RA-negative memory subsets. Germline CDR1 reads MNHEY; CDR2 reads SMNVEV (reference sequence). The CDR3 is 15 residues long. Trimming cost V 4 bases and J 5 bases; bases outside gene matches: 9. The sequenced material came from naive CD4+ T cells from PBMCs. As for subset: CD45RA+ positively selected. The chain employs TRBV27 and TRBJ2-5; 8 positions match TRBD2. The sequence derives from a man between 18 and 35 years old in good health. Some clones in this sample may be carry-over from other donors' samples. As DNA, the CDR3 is TGTGCCAGCAGTTCCCCGGGACTAGGCATGGAGACCCAGTACTTC. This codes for CASSSPGLGMETQYF.